Sequencing of this T cell receptor (beta chain) was carried out in a study of T cells after yellow fever vaccination. Background on the study: Where fractions had low cell numbers, libraries were prepared from them with the SMART-Seq v4 Ultra Low Input RNA kit. Notes on the study in general: Contamination by abundant bulk-population clonotypes could be present in FACS-sorted repertoires. A large majority of primary-vaccination clones showed up again after the booster (approximately 96% CD4, around 90% CD8).

Note on this clonotype: Its antigen is as yet unknown.

A process of 5'RACE template switching, which added a universal primer site and UMIs, was used to make TCR cDNA. TCRdb used MiXCR to reprocess the 5' RACE reads, holding one entry per CDR3 protein. The sample has about 400,000 distinct CDR3 sequences, 6.2% seen once. The V gene lost 5 bases and the J gene lost 11 bases, with 16 bases spanning the gap. The CDR3 spans 13 residues. Looked up from germline, CDR1 is SGHVS and CDR2 is FNYEAQ. The rearrangement joins TRBV7-6 to TRBJ2-1; D gene unclear. The sequences come from PBMCs, collected 5 days after the yellow fever booster vaccination. This clonotype originated in a man aged 25 to 40 who received the YFV17D yellow fever vaccine. This CDR3 reads CASSQTAVYQQFF. CDR3 in DNA: TGTGCCAGCAGCCAGACTGCAGTTTATCAGCAGTTCTTC.